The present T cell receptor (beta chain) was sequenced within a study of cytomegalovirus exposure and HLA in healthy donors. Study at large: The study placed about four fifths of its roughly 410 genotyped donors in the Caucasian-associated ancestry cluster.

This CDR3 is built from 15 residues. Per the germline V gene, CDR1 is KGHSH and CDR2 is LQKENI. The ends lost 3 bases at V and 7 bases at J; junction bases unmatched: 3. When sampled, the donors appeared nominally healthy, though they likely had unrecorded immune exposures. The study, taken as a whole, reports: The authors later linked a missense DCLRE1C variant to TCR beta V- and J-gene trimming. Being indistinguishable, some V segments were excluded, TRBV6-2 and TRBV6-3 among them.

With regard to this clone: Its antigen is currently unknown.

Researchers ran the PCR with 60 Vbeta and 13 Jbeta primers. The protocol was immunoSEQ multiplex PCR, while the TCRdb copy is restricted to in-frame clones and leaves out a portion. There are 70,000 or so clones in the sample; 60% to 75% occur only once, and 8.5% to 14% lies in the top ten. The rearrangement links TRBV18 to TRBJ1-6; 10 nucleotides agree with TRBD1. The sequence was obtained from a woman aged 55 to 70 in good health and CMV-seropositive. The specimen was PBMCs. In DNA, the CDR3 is TGTGCCAGCTCACCGGGGGGACAGGGGAATTCACCCCTCCACTTT. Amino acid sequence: CASSPGGQGNSPLHF.